These 21 T cell receptor beta chains were sequenced from one sample in a study of cytomegalovirus exposure and HLA in healthy donors. Measured with immunoSEQ multiplex PCR; TCRdb has only the in-frame clones, and not every one. The repertoire consists of tens of thousands of clones, with roughly 80% occurring once and the leading ten covering about 12%. Input material: PBMCs. These receptors came from a woman between 18 and 29 years old in good health and CMV-seropositive.

The rearrangement joins TRBV19 to TRBJ2-5; 9 bases agree with TRBD1. After removal of 3 bases from V and 1 base from J, the junction contained 6 bases not matched to a gene. Germline CDR1 and CDR2: LNHDA and SQIVND (reference sequence). The CDR3 runs to 16 residues. CDR3 amino acids: CASSITGQGGQETQYF. The CDR3, as DNA: TGTGCCAGTAGTATTACGGGACAGGGAGGCCAAGAGACCCAGTACTTC.

Concerning this clone: A junction end diverges from the germline sequence, so it may reflect a read error. The genes are TRBV10-3 and TRBJ2-7, with TRBD1 matching 9 bases. Germline assignment: CDR1 ENHRY and CDR2 SYGVKD. CDR3 length: 11 amino acids. CDR3 sequence reads: CAISPGTGKQF. CDR3 sequence (DNA): TGTGCCATCAGTCCCGGGACAGGGAAGCAGTTC.

The chain employs TRBV7-3 and TRBJ2-7; TRBD1 matches 9 bases. The germline V gene has CDR1 SGHTA and CDR2 FQGTGA. The CDR3 is made up of 14 amino acids. With V trimmed by 7 bases and J by 6 bases, 10 bases remained unmatched. In nucleotides, the CDR3 is TGTGCCAGCATGGCCCCGGGACAGGGAAGCGAGCAGTACTTC. Its protein is CASMAPGQGSEQYF.

This clone was seen only once. The J gene is TRBJ2-2, the V gene TRBV2; 7 bases line up with TRBD2. The CDR3 is made up of 12 amino acids. Per germline, CDR1 SNHLY and CDR2 FYNNEI. The CDR3 loop is CAWAGDTGELFF. The CDR3 DNA is TGTGCTTGGGCGGGGGACACCGGGGAGCTGTTTTTT.

J is TRBJ2-5 and V is TRBV2; D is unclear. The CDR3 runs to 15 residues. The germline V gene has CDR1 SNHLY and CDR2 FYNNEI. Between the trimmed V and J ends, which lost 4 bases and 2 bases, there was a span of 14 bases. CDR3 sequence: CASSVEEYPQETQYF. For the CDR3, the DNA is TGTGCCAGCAGTGTCGAGGAATATCCTCAAGAGACCCAGTACTTC.

The gene calls are TRBV7-2 and TRBJ1-6, with 7 positions matching TRBD1. Unmatched junction bases numbered 6, after V lost 4 bases and J lost 0 bases. Germline V gene sequence: CDR1 SGHTA, CDR2 FQGNSA. This CDR3 comprises 17 residues. The CDR3 loop is CASSSNRGSSYNSPLHF. As DNA, the CDR3 is TGTGCCAGCAGCTCCAACAGGGGTAGCTCCTATAATTCACCCCTCCACTTT.

This chain links TRBV4-2 with TRBJ1-2, with 8 bases identical to TRBD1. The CDR3 has 17 residues. V gave up 2 bases and J gave up 4 bases; unmatched junction bases: 12. Germline V lookup: CDR1 LGHNA, CDR2 YNFKEQ. CDR3 protein: CASSQRTDRVWGYGYTF. The CDR3 DNA sequence: TGTGCCAGCAGCCAAAGAACGGACAGGGTTTGGGGCTATGGCTACACCTTC.

The CDR3 protein is CAWSVGDDRTFF. As DNA, the CDR3 is TGTGCCTGGAGTGTAGGAGATGACAGGACTTTCTTT. The V call is TRBV30, the J call TRBJ1-1; tentatively, D is TRBD1 (6 bases). CDR1 is GTSNPN, CDR2 SVGIG, per germline (reference sequence). Trimming pared 0 bases from V and 12 bases from J, leaving 14 bases between. The CDR3 spans 12 residues.

The V call is TRBV18, the J call TRBJ2-7; 10 nucleotides match TRBD1. With 3 bases clipped from V and 2 bases from J, the junction kept 4 bases outside the gene matches. Germline-derived CDR1 and CDR2 are KGHSH and LQKENI. This CDR3 spans 15 amino acids. CDR3 in amino acids: CASSPRQGATYEQYF. DNA for the CDR3: TGTGCCAGCTCACCGCGACAGGGGGCCACCTACGAGCAGTACTTC.

This clone was recorded a few times. The CDR3 spells CASSLTGPGGNTIYF. CDR3 nucleotide sequence: TGTGCCAGCAGTTTGACAGGGCCGGGAGGAAACACCATATATTTT. The chain joins TRBV25-1 to TRBJ1-3; 7 bases agree with TRBD1. This CDR3 is built from 15 residues. Trimming removed 5 bases from V and 4 bases from J; junction bases left unmatched: 8. Germline V gene sequence: CDR1 MGHDK, CDR2 SYGVNS.

The chain couples TRBV11-2 to TRBJ2-3; TRBD2 is a possible D gene (6 bases). The CDR3 extends over 14 amino acids. In germline, CDR1 is SGHAT, CDR2 FQNNGV. V lost 1 base, J lost 3 bases, and 8 bases lay in between. CDR3 protein: CASSLGGTTDTQYF. The DNA of the CDR3 is TGTGCCAGCAGCTTAGGAGGGACTACAGATACGCAGTATTTT.

The rearrangement uses TRBV6-5 and TRBJ1-1, with D tentatively TRBD1 (5 bases). The CDR3 consists of 13 residues. V shed 3 bases and J shed 4 bases, with 9 bases lying between them. Germline lookup yields CDR1 MNHEY and CDR2 SVGAGI. CDR3 nucleotides: TGTGCCAGCAGTTATCAGGGAGGCACTGAAGCTTTCTTT. Translated: CASSYQGGTEAFF.

The V and J genes are TRBV7-9 and TRBJ2-5; the match to TRBD2 covers 9 bases. After removal of 5 bases from V and 5 bases from J, the junction contained 15 bases not matched to a gene. This CDR3 comprises 17 residues. CDR1 and CDR2 (germline): SEHNR, FQNEAQ (reference sequence). The CDR3 DNA is TGTGCCAGCAGCCCACCCCTAGCGGGGAGGCTGGGGGAGACCCAGTACTTC. Protein product: CASSPPLAGRLGETQYF.

The V gene is TRBV6-5, the J gene TRBJ2-7, with D hard to call. The germline V gene has CDR1 MNHEY and CDR2 SVGAGI. This CDR3 is 14 amino acids long. The ends were cut back, 6 bases at V and 6 bases at J, with 18 bases in the middle. The DNA for the CDR3 is TGTGCCAGCAGCCACCAGTTAGAGGAGCGCGAGCAGTACTTC. It translates to CASSHQLEEREQYF.

The chain employs TRBV18 and TRBJ2-7; TRBD2 matches at 13 bases. V lost 3 bases and J lost 7; bases outside the gene matches: 9. Germline V gene data show CDR1 as KGHSH and CDR2 as LQKENI. The CDR3 has 16 amino acids. CDR3 loop: CASSPPGTSGEGEQYF. CDR3 sequence (DNA): TGTGCCAGCTCACCTCCCGGGACTAGCGGGGAGGGGGAGCAGTACTTC.

This clone showed up just a few times. V usage is TRBV2 and J usage is TRBJ2-7; TRBD1 agrees at 9 bases. Looked up from germline, CDR1 is SNHLY and CDR2 is FYNNEI. Losses at the gene ends were 4 bases for V and 12 bases for J; bases not matched to a gene: 4. The CDR3 extends over 11 amino acids. CDR3 bases: TGTGCCAGCAGTGGGGACAGGGCTCCGTACTTC. Protein product: CASSGDRAPYF.

CDR3 protein: CASSPHPGQGVEQYF. The CDR3 DNA is TGTGCCAGCAGCCCACATCCAGGACAGGGGGTCGAGCAGTACTTC. The chain combines TRBV7-8 with TRBJ2-7; 10 nucleotides align to TRBD1. CDR1 is SGHVS and CDR2 is FQNEAQ in the germline V gene. The ends lost 5 bases at V and 6 bases at J; junction bases unmatched: 10. The CDR3 is 15 amino acids.

The rearrangement uses TRBV27 and TRBJ2-5, with 7 bases lining up with TRBD1. This CDR3 is built from 15 residues. Germline V gene data show CDR1 as MNHEY and CDR2 as SMNVEV (reference sequence). V lost 5 bases, J lost 1 base, and 7 bases stayed unmatched. This CDR3 is CASSPVRGFQETQYF. The CDR3 region has the DNA TGTGCCAGCAGTCCCGTCAGGGGGTTCCAAGAGACCCAGTACTTC.

The chain uses TRBV5-8 and TRBJ1-1; unclear D gene. V was pared by 6 bases and J by 7 bases, with 19 bases between. In germline, CDR1 is SGHTS, CDR2 YDEGEE. The CDR3 spans 14 residues. CDR3: CASTFGGPTREAFF. The CDR3, as DNA: TGTGCCAGCACCTTCGGAGGGCCCACTCGTGAAGCTTTCTTT.

This chain joins TRBV4-3 and TRBJ1-2; D unresolved. This CDR3 contains 15 residues. CDR1 and CDR2 from the germline V gene are LGHNA and YSLEER. V was cut by 4 bases and J by 1 base, with 13 bases left in between. The CDR3 region is CASSPRGNFNYGYTF. The CDR3 bases are TGCGCCAGCAGCCCTAGAGGGAACTTTAACTATGGCTACACCTTC.

This clone was picked up one time. The V gene is TRBV27, the J gene TRBJ1-6; TRBD1 matches 7 bases. CDR3 length: 17 residues. The trim removed 5 bases at V and 1 base at J, leaving 8 bases unmatched. The germline gives CDR1 MNHEY, CDR2 SMNVEV (reference sequence). CDR3 sequence reads: CASSPTGVRSYNSPLHF. In nucleotides, the CDR3 is TGTGCCAGCAGTCCCACAGGGGTTCGGTCCTATAATTCACCCCTCCACTTT.